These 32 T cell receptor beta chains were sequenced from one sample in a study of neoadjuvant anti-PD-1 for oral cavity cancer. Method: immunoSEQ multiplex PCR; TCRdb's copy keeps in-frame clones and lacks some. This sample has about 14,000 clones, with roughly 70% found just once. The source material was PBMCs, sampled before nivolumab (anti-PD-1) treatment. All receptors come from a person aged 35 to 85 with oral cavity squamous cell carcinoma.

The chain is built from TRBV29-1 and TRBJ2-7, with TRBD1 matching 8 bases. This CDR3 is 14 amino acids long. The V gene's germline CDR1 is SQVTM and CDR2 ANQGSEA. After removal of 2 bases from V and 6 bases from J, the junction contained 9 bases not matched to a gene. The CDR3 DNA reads TGCAGCGTTGAATTGGGAGCCACAGGGGGCGAGCAGTACTTC. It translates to CSVELGATGGEQYF.

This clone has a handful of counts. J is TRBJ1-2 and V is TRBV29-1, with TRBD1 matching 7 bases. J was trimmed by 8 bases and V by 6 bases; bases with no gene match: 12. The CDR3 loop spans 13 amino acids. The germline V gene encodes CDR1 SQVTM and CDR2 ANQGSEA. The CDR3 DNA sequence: TGCAGCGTCGTTCGACAGGGCTTGAGGGGCTACACCTTC. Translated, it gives CSVVRQGLRGYTF.

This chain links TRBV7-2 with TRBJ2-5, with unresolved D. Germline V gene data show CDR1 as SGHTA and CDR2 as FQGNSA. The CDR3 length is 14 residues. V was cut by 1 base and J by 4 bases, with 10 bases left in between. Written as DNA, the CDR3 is TGTGCCAGCAGCTTAGAGGCCTCAACAGAGACCCAGTACTTC. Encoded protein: CASSLEASTETQYF.

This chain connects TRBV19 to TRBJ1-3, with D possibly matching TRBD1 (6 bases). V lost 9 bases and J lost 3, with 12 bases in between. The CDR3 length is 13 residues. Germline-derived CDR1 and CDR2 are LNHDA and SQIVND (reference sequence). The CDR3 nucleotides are TGTGCCAGCCAGGACAGAAGTGGAAACACCATATATTTT. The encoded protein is CASQDRSGNTIYF.

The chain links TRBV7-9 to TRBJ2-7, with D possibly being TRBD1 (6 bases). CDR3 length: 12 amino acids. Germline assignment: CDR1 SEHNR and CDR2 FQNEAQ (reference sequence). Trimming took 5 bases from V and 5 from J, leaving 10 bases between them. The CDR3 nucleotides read TGTGCCAGCAGCGGGGCAGGGGACGAGCAGTACTTC. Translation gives CASSGAGDEQYF.

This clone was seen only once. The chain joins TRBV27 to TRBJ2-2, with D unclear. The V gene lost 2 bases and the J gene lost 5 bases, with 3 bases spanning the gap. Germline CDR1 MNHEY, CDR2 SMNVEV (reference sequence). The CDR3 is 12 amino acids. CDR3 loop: CASSLRTGELFF. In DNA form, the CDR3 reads TGTGCCAGCAGTTTACGAACCGGGGAGCTGTTTTTT.

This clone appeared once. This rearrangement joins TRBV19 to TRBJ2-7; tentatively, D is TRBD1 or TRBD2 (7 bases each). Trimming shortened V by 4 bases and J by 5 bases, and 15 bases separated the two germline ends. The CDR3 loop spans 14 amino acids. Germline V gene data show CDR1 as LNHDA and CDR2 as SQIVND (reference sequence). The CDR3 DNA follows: TGTGCCAGTAGTACCCGACAGGGAGGGCACGAGCAGTACTTC. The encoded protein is CASSTRQGGHEQYF. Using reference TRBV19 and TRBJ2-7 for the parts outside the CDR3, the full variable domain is DGGITQSPKYLFRKEGQNVTLSCEQNLNHDAMYWYRQDPGQGLRLIYYSQIVNDFQKGDIAEGYSVSREKKESFPLTVTSAQKNPTAFYLCASSTRQGGHEQYFGPGTRLTVT.

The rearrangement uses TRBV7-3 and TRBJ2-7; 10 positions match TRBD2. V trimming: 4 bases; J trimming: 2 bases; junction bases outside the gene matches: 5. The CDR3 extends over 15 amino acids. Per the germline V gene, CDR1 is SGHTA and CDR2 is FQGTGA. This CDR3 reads CASSSGLAPAYEQYF. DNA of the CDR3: TGTGCCAGCAGCTCGGGACTAGCGCCCGCCTACGAGCAGTACTTC.

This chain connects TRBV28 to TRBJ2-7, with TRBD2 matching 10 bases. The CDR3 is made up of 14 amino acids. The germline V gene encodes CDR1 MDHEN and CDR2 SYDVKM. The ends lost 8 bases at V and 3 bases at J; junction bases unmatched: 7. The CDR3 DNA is TGTGCCAGCGGGGGGTCTAGCGGGAGCTACGAGCAGTACTTC. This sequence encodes CASGGSSGSYEQYF.

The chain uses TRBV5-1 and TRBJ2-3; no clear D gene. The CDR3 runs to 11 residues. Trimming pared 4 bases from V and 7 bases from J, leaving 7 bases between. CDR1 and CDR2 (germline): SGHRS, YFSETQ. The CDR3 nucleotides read TGCGCCAGCAGCAGCTATTATACGCAGTATTTT. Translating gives CASSSYYTQYF.

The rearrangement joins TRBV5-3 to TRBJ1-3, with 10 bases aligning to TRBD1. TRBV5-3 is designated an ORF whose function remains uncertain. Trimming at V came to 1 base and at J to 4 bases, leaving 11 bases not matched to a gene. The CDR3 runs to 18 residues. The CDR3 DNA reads TGTGCCAGAAGCTTGTATTTGACAGGGGGCATCGGAGGAAACACCATATATTTT. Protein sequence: CARSLYLTGGIGGNTIYF.

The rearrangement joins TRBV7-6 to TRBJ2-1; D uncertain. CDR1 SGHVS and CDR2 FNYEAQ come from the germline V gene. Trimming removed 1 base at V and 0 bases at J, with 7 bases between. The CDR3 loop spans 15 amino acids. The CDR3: CASSLEKSSYNEQFF. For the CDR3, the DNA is TGTGCCAGCAGCTTAGAGAAGAGCTCCTACAATGAGCAGTTCTTC.

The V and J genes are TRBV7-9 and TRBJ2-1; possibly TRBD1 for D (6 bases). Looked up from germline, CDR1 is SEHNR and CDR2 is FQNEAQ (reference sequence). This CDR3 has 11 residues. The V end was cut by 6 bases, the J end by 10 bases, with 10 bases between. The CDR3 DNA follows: TGTGCCAGCAGTCGTACAGGGGAGCAGTTCTTC. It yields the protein CASSRTGEQFF.

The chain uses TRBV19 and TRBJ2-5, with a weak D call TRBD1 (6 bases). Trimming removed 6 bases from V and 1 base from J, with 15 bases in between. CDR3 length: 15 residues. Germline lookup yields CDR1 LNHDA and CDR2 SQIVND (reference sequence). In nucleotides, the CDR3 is TGTGCCAGTAGGAGGACAGCCTTTACCCAAGAGACCCAGTACTTC. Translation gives CASRRTAFTQETQYF.

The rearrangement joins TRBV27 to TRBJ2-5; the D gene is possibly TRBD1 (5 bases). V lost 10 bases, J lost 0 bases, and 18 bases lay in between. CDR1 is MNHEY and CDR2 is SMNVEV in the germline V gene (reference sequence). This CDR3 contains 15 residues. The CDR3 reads CATAKWGGYQETQYF. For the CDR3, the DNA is TGTGCCACAGCGAAGTGGGGCGGCTACCAAGAGACCCAGTACTTC.

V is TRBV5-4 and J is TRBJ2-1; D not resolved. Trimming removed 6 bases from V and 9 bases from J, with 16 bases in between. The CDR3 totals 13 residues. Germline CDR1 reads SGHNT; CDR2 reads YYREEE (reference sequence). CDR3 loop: CASTTETRGEQFF. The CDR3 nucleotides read TGTGCCAGCACCACGGAAACGAGAGGTGAGCAGTTCTTC.

In nucleotides, the CDR3 is TGTGCCAGCAGTGCAGGGGCTAACTATGGCTACACCTTC. Translation gives CASSAGANYGYTF. The chain couples TRBV6-1 to TRBJ1-2; a weak D match, TRBD1 (6 bases). Trimming cost V 4 bases and J 0 bases, with 6 bases left between them. Germline CDR1 and CDR2: MNHNS and SASEGT. The CDR3 is 13 amino acids.

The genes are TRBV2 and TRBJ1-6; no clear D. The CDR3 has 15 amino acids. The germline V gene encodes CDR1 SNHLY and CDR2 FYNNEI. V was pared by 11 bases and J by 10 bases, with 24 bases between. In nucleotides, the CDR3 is TGTGCCTGCCGGCCCCAACTGAGGGATTGGTCACCCCTCCACTTT. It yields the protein CACRPQLRDWSPLHF.

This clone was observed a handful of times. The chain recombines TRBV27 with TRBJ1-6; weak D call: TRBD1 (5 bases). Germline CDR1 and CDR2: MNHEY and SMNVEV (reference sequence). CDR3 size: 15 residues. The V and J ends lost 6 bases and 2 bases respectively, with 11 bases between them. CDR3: CASSPGGTYNSPLHF. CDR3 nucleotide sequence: TGTGCCAGCAGCCCGGGGGGGACCTATAATTCACCCCTCCACTTT.

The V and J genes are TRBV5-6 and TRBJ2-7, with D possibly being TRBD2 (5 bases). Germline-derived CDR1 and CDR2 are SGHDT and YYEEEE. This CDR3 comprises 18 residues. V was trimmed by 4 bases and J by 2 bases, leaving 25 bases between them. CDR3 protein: CASSQSAASGLWTYEQYF. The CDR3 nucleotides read TGTGCCAGCAGCCAATCAGCCGCGAGCGGCTTATGGACCTACGAGCAGTACTTC.

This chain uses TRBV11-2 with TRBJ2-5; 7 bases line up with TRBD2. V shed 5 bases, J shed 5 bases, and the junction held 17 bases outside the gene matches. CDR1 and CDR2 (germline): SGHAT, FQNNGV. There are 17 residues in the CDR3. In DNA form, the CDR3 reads TGTGCCAGCAGCCGCAGACGGACTAGGCTCCGTGCGGAGACCCAGTACTTC. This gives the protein CASSRRRTRLRAETQYF.

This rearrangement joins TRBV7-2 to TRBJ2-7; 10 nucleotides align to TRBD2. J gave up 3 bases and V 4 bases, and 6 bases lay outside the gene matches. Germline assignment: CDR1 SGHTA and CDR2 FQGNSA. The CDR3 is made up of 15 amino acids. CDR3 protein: CASSSSSGSIYEQYF. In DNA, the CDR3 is TGTGCCAGCAGCTCGTCTAGCGGGAGTATCTACGAGCAGTACTTC.

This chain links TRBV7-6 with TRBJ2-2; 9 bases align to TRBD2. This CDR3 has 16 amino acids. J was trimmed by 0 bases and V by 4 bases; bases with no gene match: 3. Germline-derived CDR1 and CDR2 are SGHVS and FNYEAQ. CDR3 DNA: TGTGCCAGCAGCTCCCGGACTAGCGCGAACACCGGGGAGCTGTTTTTT. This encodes CASSSRTSANTGELFF.

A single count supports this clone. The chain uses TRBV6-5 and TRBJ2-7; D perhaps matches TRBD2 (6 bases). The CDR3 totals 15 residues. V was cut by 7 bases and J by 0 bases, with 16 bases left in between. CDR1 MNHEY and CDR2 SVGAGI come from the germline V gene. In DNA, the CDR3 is TGTGCCAGCACCTCCAACCCGGGAGCCTCCTACGAGCAGTACTTC. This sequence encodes CASTSNPGASYEQYF.

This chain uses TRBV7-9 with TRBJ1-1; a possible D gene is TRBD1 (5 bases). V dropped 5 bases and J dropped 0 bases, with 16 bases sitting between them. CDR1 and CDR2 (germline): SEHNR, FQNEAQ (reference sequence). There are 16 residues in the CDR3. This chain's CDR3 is CASSPTIDSLNTEAFF. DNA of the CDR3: TGTGCCAGCAGCCCGACAATAGACAGCCTGAACACTGAAGCTTTCTTT.

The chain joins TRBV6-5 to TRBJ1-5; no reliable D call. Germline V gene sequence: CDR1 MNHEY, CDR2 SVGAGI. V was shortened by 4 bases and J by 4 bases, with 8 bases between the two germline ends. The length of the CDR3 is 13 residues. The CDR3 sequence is CASSWALNQPQHF. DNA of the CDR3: TGTGCCAGCAGTTGGGCCCTTAATCAGCCCCAGCATTTT.

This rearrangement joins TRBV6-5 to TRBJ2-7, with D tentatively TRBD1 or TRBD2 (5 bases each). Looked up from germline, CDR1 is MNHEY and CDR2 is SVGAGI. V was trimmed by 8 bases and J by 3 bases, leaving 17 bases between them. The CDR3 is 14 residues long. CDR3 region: CASAPQGVGYEQYF. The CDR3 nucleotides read TGTGCCAGCGCCCCCCAGGGAGTGGGCTACGAGCAGTACTTC.

CDR3 amino acids: CAVGWAGNQPQHF. In DNA, the CDR3 is TGTGCCGTGGGTTGGGCAGGGAATCAGCCCCAGCATTTT. V usage is TRBV19 and J usage is TRBJ1-5, with D possibly being TRBD1 (5 bases). The CDR3 totals 13 residues. The germline gives CDR1 LNHDA, CDR2 SQIVND (reference sequence). The V and J ends lost 11 bases and 4 bases respectively, with 15 bases between them.

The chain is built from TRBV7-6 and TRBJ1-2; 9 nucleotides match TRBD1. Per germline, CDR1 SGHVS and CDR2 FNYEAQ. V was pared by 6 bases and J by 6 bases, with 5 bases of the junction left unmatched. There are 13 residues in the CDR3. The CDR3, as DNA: TGTGCCAGCAGACGGACAGGGGTTGATGGCTACACCTTC. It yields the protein CASRRTGVDGYTF.

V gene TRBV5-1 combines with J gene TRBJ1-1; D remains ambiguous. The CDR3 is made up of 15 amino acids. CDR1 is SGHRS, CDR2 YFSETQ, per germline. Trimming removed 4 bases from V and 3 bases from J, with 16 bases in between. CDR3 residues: CASSPQAGVHTEAFF. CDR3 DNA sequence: TGCGCCAGCAGCCCACAAGCTGGGGTGCACACTGAAGCTTTCTTT.

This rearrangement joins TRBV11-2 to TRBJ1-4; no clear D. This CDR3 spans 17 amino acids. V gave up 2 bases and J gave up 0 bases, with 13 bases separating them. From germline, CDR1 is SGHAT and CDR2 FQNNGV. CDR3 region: CASSLMSGSATNEKLFF. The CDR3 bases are TGTGCCAGCAGCTTAATGTCTGGTTCTGCAACTAATGAAAAACTGTTTTTT. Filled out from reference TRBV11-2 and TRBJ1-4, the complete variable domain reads EAGVAQSPRYKIIEKRQSVAFWCNPISGHATLYWYQQILGQGPKLLIQFQNNGVVDDSQLPKDRFSAERLKGVDSTLKIQPAKLEDSAVYLCASSLMSGSATNEKLFFGSGTQLSVL.

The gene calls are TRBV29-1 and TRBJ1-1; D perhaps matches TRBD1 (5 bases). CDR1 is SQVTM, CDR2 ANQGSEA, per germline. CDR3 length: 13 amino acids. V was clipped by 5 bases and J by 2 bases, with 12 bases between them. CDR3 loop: CSVRQGGNTEAFF. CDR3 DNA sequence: TGCAGCGTTCGTCAGGGAGGTAACACTGAAGCTTTCTTT.